This TCR beta chain was sequenced in a study of CD8+ T cells in alopecia areata. The wider study: Twice a day, 5 to 10 mg of oral tofacitinib was administered to treated patients. Points from the study as a whole: Tissue-resident alphabeta T cells belonging to normal skin likewise get sequenced within scalp specimens.

The authors extracted RNA and reverse transcribed it into cDNA as the sequencing template. This table comes from immunoSEQ multiplex PCR, and its TCRdb copy is limited to in-frame clones, with some not included. The repertoire holds roughly 220,000 clones, around two fifths seen once, with 0.48% in the top ten. Treatment here: oral pan-JAK inhibitor, 5-10 mg twice daily. Lesional scalp punch biopsies and peripheral blood were collected from alopecia areata patients. The V gene's germline CDR1 is MGHRA and CDR2 YSYEKL. The CDR3 sequence is 12 residues long. V was trimmed by 3 bases and J by 9 bases, leaving 11 bases between them. To note about this clone: Its antigen remains unknown.

The chain carries TRBV4-1 and TRBJ2-5; D not certain. The TCR comes from a human donor with alopecia areata. The source material was CD4+ T cells sorted from blood, sampled around week 30, from a patient treated with tofacitinib. In DNA, the CDR3 is TGCGCCAGCAGCCAGCAGGACCTGCCCCAGTACTTC. This translates into CASSQQDLPQYF.